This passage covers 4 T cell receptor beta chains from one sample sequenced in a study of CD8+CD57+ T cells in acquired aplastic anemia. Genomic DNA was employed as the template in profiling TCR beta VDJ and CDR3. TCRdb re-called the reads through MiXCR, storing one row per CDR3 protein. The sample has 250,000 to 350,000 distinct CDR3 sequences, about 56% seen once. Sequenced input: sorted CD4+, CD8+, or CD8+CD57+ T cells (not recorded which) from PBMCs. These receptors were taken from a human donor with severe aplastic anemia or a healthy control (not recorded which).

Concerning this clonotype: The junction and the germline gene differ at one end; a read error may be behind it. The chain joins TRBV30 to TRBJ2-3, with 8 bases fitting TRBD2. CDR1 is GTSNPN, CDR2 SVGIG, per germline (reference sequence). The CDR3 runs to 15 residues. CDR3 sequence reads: CAWSARGGGTDTQCF. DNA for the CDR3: TGTGCCTGGAGTGCCCGGGGGGGCGGTACAGATACGCAGTGTTTT.

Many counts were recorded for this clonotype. The DNA for the CDR3 is TGTGCCAGCAGCTACGACCGGGACAGGAATGGGGTTCTGGCAAGTAGCAATCAGCCCCAGCATTTT. It yields the protein CASSYDRDRNGVLASSNQPQHF. V usage is TRBV7-8 and J usage is TRBJ1-5; the match to TRBD1 covers 8 bases. The CDR3 has 22 residues. V trimming: 4 bases; J trimming: 0 bases; junction bases outside the gene matches: 23. Germline-derived CDR1 and CDR2 are SGHVS and FQNEAQ.

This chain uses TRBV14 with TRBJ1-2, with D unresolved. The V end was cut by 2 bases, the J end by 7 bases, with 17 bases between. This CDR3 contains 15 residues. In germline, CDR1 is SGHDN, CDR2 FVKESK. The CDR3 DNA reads TGTGCCAGCAGCCAATCAGGATCCTTAGGTGCTGGCTACACCTTC. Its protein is CASSQSGSLGAGYTF. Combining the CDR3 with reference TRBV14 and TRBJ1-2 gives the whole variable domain EAGVTQFPSHSVIEKGQTVTLRCDPISGHDNLYWYRRVMGKEIKFLLHFVKESKQDESGMPNNRFLAERTGGTYSTLKVQPAELEDSGVYFCASSQSGSLGAGYTFGSGTRLTVV.

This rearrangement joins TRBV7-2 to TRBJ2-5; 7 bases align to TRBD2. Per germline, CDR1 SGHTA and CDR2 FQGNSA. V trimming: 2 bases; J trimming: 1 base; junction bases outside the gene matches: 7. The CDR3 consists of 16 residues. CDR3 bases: TGTGCCAGCAGCTTAATGGGACTACCCGTCCAAGAGACCCAGTACTTC. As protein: CASSLMGLPVQETQYF.